This TCR beta chain came from a study of T cell responses to AZD1222 COVID-19 vaccine. The V gene lost 5 bases and the J gene lost 5 bases, with 19 bases spanning the gap. CDR3 length: 15 residues. From germline, CDR1 is LNHDA and CDR2 SQIVND (reference sequence). Sequencing used immunoSEQ multiplex PCR; TCRdb keeps in-frame clones, though not all of them. The sample includes about 200,000 clones, approximately 95% of them seen just once. The sample consisted of peripheral blood, taken 28 days after the second AZD1222 dose. The V call is TRBV19, the J call TRBJ2-7; weak D call: TRBD2 (5 bases). This TCR came from an adult who received the AZD1222 COVID-19 vaccine. For the CDR3, the DNA is TGTGCCAGTAGTCCCCAAAGAGAGGGAAAGGACGAGCAGTACTTC. Amino acids: CASSPQREGKDEQYF.